This T cell receptor beta chain was found in a study of blood T cell repertoires in COVID-19. Germline CDR1 is LNHNV and CDR2 is YYDKDF (reference sequence). The germline V and J ends were trimmed by 3 bases and 0 bases, with 24 bases remaining between them. CDR3 length equals 20 residues. TCRdb's table, derived via immunoSEQ multiplex PCR, lists solely in-frame clones and lacks some. The table shows about 430,000 clones, with 88% occurring only once. V and J are TRBV15 and TRBJ1-3, with D maybe TRBD1 (6 bases). The TCR was taken from a woman between 18 and 30 years old who had been exposed to COVID-19. Sequenced material: PBMCs or T cells enriched from blood (not recorded which). CDR3 nucleotide sequence: TGTGCCACCAGCAGTTTGGGGTTACCGGAGACAGGAGCCTCTGGAAACACCATATATTTT. Its protein product is CATSSLGLPETGASGNTIYF.